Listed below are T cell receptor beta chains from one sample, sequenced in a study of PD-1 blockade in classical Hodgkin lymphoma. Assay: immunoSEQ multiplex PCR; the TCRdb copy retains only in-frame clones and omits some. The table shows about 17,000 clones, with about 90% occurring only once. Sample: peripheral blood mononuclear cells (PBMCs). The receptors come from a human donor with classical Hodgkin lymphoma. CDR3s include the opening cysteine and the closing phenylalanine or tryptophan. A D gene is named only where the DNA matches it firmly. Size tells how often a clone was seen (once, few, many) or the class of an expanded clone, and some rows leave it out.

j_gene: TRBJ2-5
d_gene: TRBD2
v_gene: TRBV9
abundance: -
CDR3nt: TGTGCCAGCAGCGTAGTGCGGGAGGGATACGAGACCCAGTACTTC
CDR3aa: CASSVVREGYETQYF

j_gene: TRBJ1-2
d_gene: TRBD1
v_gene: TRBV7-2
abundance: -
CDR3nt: TGTGCCAGCAGCTTGACAGGGGGCCCGCGTGGCTACACCTTC
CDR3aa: CASSLTGGPRGYTF

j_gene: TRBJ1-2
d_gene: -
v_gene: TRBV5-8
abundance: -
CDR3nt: TGTGCCAGCAGCTTAGGGGGACTGATTTATGGCTACACCTTC
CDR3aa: CASSLGGLIYGYTF

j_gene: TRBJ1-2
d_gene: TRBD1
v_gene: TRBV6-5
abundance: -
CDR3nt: TGTGCCAGCAGTTTAAACAGGGGATATGGCTACACCTTC
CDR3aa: CASSLNRGYGYTF

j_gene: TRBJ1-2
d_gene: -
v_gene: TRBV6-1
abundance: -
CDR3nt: TGTGCCAGCTGCCCGACATTTAACTATGGCTACACCTTC
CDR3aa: CASCPTFNYGYTF

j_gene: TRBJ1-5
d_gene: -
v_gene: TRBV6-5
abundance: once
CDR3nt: TGTGCCAGCAGTTCGGACAGCAATCAGCCCCAGCATTTT
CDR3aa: CASSSDSNQPQHF

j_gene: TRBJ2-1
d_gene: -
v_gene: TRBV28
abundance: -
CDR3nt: TGTGCCAGCAGTTCCGCTGGGACACTGTTCTACAATGAGCAGTTCTTC
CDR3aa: CASSSAGTLFYNEQFF

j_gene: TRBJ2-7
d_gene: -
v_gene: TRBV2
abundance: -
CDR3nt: TGTGCCAGCAACGTGAGGGAGCGTGGAGAGCAGTACTTC
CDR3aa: CASNVRERGEQYF

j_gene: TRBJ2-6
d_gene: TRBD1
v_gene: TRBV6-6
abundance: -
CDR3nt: TGTGCCAGCAGTCCACAGGGGACCGGGGCCAACGTCCTGACTTTC
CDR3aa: CASSPQGTGANVLTF

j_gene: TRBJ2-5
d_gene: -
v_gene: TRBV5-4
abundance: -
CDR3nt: TGTGCCAGCAGCCAAGGACAGAGACAAGAGACCCAGTACTTC
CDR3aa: CASSQGQRQETQYF

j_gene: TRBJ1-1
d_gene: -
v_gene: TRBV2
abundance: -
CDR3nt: TGTGCCAGCAGTGAAGGCCTGAACACTGAAGCTTTCTTT
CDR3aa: CASSEGLNTEAFF

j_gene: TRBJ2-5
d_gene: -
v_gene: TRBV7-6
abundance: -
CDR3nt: TGTGCCTGCAATTTTGGAGAGACCCAGTACTTC
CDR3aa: CACNFGETQYF

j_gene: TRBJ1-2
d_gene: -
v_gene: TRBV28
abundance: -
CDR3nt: TGTGCCAGCATTCCCGGCGGGGGGTTTAACTATGGCTACACCTTC
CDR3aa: CASIPGGGFNYGYTF

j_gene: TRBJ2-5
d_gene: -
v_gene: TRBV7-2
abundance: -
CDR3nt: TGTGCCAGCAGTTCTACCGGGGGGCGGGAGACCCAGTACTTC
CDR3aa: CASSSTGGRETQYF

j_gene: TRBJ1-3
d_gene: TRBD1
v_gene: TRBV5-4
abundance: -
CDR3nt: TGTGCCAGCAGCTCCCGGACAGGGGACGGAAACACCATATATTTT
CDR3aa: CASSSRTGDGNTIYF

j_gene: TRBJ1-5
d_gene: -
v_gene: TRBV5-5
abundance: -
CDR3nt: TGTGCCAGCAGCTTGGGGGCCTATAGCAATCAGCCCCAGCATTTT
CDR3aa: CASSLGAYSNQPQHF

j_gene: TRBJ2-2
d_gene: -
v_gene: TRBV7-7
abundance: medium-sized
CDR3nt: TGTGCCAGCAGCTTGAGTCGTGGGATGAACACCGGGGAGCTGTTTTTT
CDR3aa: CASSLSRGMNTGELFF

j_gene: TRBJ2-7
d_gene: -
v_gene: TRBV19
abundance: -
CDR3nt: TGTGCCAGTAGCGAAGACGCGGGCGGACACTACGAGCAGTACTTC
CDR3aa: CASSEDAGGHYEQYF

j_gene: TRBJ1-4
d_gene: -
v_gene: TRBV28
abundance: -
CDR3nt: TGTGCCAGCAGTTTACCGATAGCGGGCAGGGGAAAACTGTTTTTT
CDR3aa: CASSLPIAGRGKLFF

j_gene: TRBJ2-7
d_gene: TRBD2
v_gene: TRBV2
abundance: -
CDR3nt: TGTGCCAGCATTCAGTCCCTAGCGGGATCCGAGCAGTACTTC
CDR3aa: CASIQSLAGSEQYF

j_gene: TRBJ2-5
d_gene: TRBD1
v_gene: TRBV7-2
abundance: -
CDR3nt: TGTGCCAGCGATGGGGACAGGGATGAGACCCAGTACTTC
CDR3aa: CASDGDRDETQYF

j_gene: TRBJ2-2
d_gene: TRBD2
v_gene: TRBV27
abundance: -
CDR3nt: TGTGCCAGCGGGAGAGTAGCGGGAGTGAACACCGGGGAGCTGTTTTTT
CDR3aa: CASGRVAGVNTGELFF

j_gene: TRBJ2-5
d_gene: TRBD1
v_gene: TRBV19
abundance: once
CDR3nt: TGTGCCAGTAGTATAGGACAGGGTTTTCAAGAGACCCAGTACTTC
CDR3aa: CASSIGQGFQETQYF

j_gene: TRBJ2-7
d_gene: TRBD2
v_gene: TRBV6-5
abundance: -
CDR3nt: TGTGCCAGCAGGATAGCGGGGGGTTCCTACGAGCAGTACTTC
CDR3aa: CASRIAGGSYEQYF

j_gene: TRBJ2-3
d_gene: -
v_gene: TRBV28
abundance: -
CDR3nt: TGTGCCAGCAGCTCCGCCTGGGGGGTAAGCACAGATACGCAGTATTTT
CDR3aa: CASSSAWGVSTDTQYF

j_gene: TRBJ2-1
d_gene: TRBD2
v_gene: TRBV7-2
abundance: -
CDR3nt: TGTGCCAGCAGCTTAACCCCGCCGGGACTAGCCACCTACAATGAGCAGTTCTTC
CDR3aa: CASSLTPPGLATYNEQFF

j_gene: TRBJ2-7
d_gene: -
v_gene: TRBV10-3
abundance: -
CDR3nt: TGTGCCATCAGTAGCCGGTCGGGAAGCGGCTCCTACGAGCAGTACTTC
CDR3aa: CAISSRSGSGSYEQYF

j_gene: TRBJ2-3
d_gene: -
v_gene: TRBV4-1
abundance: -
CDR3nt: TGCGCCAGCAGCCTGCTACAGGCAACTCGAGCAGATACGCAGTATTTT
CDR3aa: CASSLLQATRADTQYF

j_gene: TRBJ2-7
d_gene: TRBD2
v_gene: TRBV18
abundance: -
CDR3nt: TGTGCCAGCTCACCACCGGCAACTAGCGGGAGAGCCCCGGGGCACTTC
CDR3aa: CASSPPATSGRAPGHF

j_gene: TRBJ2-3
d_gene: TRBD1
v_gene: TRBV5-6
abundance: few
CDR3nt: TGTGCCAGCAGCTGGCCCGACAGGGGCGCAGATACGCAGTATTTT
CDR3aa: CASSWPDRGADTQYF

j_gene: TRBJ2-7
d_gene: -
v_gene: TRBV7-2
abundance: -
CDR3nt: TGTGCCAGCAGCTTAGTTGCAGGGGCTGACGAGCAGTACTTC
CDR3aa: CASSLVAGADEQYF

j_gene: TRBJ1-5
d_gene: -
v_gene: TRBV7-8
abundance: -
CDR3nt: TGTGCCAGCAGTCCTAAAAGGTTTTCAGGGGATAGCAATCAGCCCCAGCATTTT
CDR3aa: CASSPKRFSGDSNQPQHF

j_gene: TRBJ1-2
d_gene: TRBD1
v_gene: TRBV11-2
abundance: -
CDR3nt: TGTGCCAGCAGCACACCGACAGGGCTACAGGGCTACACCTTC
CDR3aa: CASSTPTGLQGYTF

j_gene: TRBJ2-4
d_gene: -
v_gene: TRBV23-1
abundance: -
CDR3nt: TGCGCCAGCAGTCTGGGGGGAGACATTCAGTACTTC
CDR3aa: CASSLGGDIQYF

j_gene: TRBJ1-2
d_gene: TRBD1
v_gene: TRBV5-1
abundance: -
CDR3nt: TGCGCCAGCAGCTTATCGCCGGGACAGTATGGCTACACCTTC
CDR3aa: CASSLSPGQYGYTF

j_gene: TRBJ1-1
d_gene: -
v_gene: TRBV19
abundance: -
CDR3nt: TGTGCCAGTAGCTATGGACAGTTGAACACTGAAGCTTTCTTT
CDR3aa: CASSYGQLNTEAFF

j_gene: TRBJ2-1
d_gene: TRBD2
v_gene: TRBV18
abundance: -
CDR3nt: TGTGCCAGCTCACCCAGGACTAGCGACTACAATGAGCAGTTCTTC
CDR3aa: CASSPRTSDYNEQFF

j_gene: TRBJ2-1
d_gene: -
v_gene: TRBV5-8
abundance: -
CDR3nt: TGTGCCAGCAGCTTGGGGTTAGGGGACAATGAGCAGTTCTTC
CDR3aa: CASSLGLGDNEQFF

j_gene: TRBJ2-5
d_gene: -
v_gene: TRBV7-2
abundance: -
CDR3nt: TGTGCCAGCAGCTTAGCGCTCGGAAGGGGCCAAGAGACCCAGTACTTC
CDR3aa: CASSLALGRGQETQYF

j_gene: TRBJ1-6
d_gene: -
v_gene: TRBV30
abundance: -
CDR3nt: TGTGCCTGGAGTAAAGGGGGTTATTCACCCCTCCACTTT
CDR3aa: CAWSKGGYSPLHF

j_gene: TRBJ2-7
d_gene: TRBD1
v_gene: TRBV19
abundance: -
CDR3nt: TGTGCCAGTAGTACAGGGACAGGGTACGAGCAGTACTTC
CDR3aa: CASSTGTGYEQYF

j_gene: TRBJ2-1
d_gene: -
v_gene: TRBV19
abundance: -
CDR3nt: TGTGCCAGTAGTATAGATCGTCTGTACAATGAGCAGTTCTTC
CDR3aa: CASSIDRLYNEQFF

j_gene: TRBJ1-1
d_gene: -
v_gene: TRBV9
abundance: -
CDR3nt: TGTGCCAGCCGCCCCCAAGGCCAGATGAACACTGAAGCTTTCTTT
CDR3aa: CASRPQGQMNTEAFF

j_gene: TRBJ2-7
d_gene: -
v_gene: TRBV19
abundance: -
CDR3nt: TGTGCCAGTAGTATCCCCGGACAGTCTGCCGACGAGCAGTACTTC
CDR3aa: CASSIPGQSADEQYF